This entry is about one T cell receptor beta chain. These data come from a study of regulatory T cells in long-lasting Graves disease. Time point noted: persistent/refractory GD, antithyroid drugs over 5 years with positive TRAb. RNA from PBMCs was the source of the TCR library. About 9.1 milliliters of peripheral blood went into EDTA tubes. V shed 4 bases and J shed 5 bases, with 17 bases lying between them. The CDR3 has 15 amino acids. CDR1 and CDR2 (germline): MGHDK, SYGVNS. The TCR beta library used iRepertoire HTBI primers with Arm-PCR amplification of CDR3. Each CDR3 protein gets one entry after TCRdb re-called the multiplex PCR reads with MiXCR. This table has some 450,000 distinct CDR3 sequences, about 20% appearing once.

The receptor was isolated from a female donor with Graves disease. The sequencing used peripheral blood mononuclear cells (PBMCs), collected when the disease was refractory, from a patient treated with antithyroid drugs. The chain is built from TRBV25-1 and TRBJ2-5, with D perhaps matching TRBD1 (6 bases). The CDR3 loop is CASSGANRVAETQYF. The CDR3 DNA reads as TGTGCCAGCAGTGGAGCTAACAGGGTCGCGGAGACCCAGTACTTC.